The TCR beta chain described here comes from a study of CD8 T cells in Susac syndrome. The sequenced target, TCR beta, came from blood CD8+ and CD4+ T cells. Included as multiple sclerosis controls were treatment-naive patients who had stable or active relapsing-remitting disease. It was with random hexamers that about 0.45 to 1 ug RNA was reverse transcribed. TCR beta CDR3 was amplified by immunoSEQ multiplex PCR. This amplification extended across 54 Vbeta and 13 Jbeta segments. TCRdb reanalysed the immunoSEQ multiplex PCR reads using MiXCR and keeps one entry per CDR3 protein. The data show approximately 180,000 distinct CDR3 sequences, with around 95% seen just once and about 0.093% held by the top ten. The CDR3 is made up of 11 amino acids. V shed 5 bases and J shed 7 bases, with 8 bases lying between them.

V and J are TRBV12-3 or TRBV12-4 and TRBJ1-1, with D hard to call. The sequencing input was CD4+ T cells from PBMCs. This receptor was obtained from a human donor with multiple sclerosis. CDR3 loop: CASSRTYEAFF. CDR3 nucleotides: TGTGCCAGCAGTCGCACGTATGAAGCTTTCTTT.